What follows are 20 T cell receptor beta chains derived from one specimen sequenced in a study of blood T cell repertoires in COVID-19. TCRdb keeps only in-frame clones here, not all; method: immunoSEQ multiplex PCR. The table shows over 60,000 clones, with 80% to 95% occurring only once. Material: peripheral blood. The source of these receptors is a human donor in a cohort sampled during active COVID-19.

The CDR3 nucleotides read TGTGCCAGCTCATTGGACCGACTCCGACAGGGGGGGAATACCGGGGAGCTGTTTTTT. Translation gives CASSLDRLRQGGNTGELFF. This chain uses TRBV18 with TRBJ2-2, with 9 nucleotides matching TRBD1. V shed 5 bases, J shed 5 bases, and the junction held 18 bases outside the gene matches. Germline-derived CDR1 and CDR2 are KGHSH and LQKENI. This CDR3 contains 19 residues.

This chain links TRBV7-3 with TRBJ2-3, with 9 bases lining up with TRBD2. Germline CDR1 is SGHTA and CDR2 is FQGTGA. The CDR3 sequence is 18 residues long. The trim removed 1 base at V and 4 bases at J, leaving 12 bases unmatched. This chain's CDR3 is CASSLIGGLASGADTQYF. The CDR3 region has the DNA TGTGCCAGCAGCTTAATAGGGGGACTAGCCTCGGGGGCAGATACGCAGTATTTT.

The chain is built from TRBV19 and TRBJ2-1, with a weak D call TRBD1 (6 bases). This CDR3 comprises 13 residues. With 1 base removed from V and 9 bases from J, the gap between germline ends came to 10 bases. Looked up from germline, CDR1 is LNHDA and CDR2 is SQIVND (reference sequence). CDR3 loop: CASSIARGAEQFF. The DNA of the CDR3 is TGTGCCAGTAGTATAGCCAGGGGTGCTGAGCAGTTCTTC.

V and J are TRBV3-1 (or the pseudogene TRBV3-2) and TRBJ2-4; D is perhaps TRBD2 (5 bases). The CDR3 length is 13 residues. Germline V gene data show CDR1 as LGHDT and CDR2 as YNNKEL (reference sequence). Trimming took off 4 bases at V and 9 bases at J, with 13 bases between the two ends. The CDR3 DNA is TGTGCCAGCAGCCCCCTACTAGTGGGCATTCAGTACTTC. Translation: CASSPLLVGIQYF.

The chain has TRBV19 and TRBJ1-2; 10 bases are shared with TRBD1. V lost 3 bases to trimming and J lost 6 bases; unmatched junction nucleotides: 7. Germline V lookup: CDR1 LNHDA, CDR2 SQIVND (reference sequence). The CDR3 totals 15 residues. DNA for the CDR3: TGTGCCAGTAGTATCCCGGGACAGGGGTTGAATGGCTACACCTTC. Translating gives CASSIPGQGLNGYTF.

The sample holds a few counts of this clone. This chain links TRBV2 with TRBJ2-7, with D possibly being TRBD2 (5 bases). V lost 7 bases to trimming and J lost 2 bases, with 18 bases between them. The CDR3 has 15 residues. CDR1 is SNHLY and CDR2 is FYNNEI in the germline V gene. For the CDR3, the DNA is TGTGCCAGCAACCTCCTGGCTCTAGCCACCTACGAGCAGTACTTC. Its protein product is CASNLLALATYEQYF.

The chain carries TRBV15 and TRBJ1-1, with TRBD1 matching 7 bases. Germline values: CDR1 LNHNV, CDR2 YYDKDF (reference sequence). This CDR3 has 16 amino acids. The junction had 14 bases not matched to a gene; V was cut back by 5 bases and J by 5 bases. The CDR3 is CATSGYVRTGDTEAFF. As DNA, the CDR3 is TGTGCCACCAGCGGCTACGTACGTACAGGGGATACTGAAGCTTTCTTT.

The chain has TRBV24-1 and TRBJ2-1; 7 bases line up with TRBD1. V lost 6 bases to trimming and J lost 2 bases; unmatched junction nucleotides: 9. Germline V gives CDR1 KGHDR, CDR2 SFDVKD. This CDR3 is 16 amino acids long. CDR3 in DNA: TGTGCCACCAGTAACGACAGGGCTCCTACCTACAATGAGCAGTTCTTC. Protein: CATSNDRAPTYNEQFF.

The V call is TRBV5-6, the J call TRBJ2-5; possibly TRBD1 for D (5 bases). V was clipped by 5 bases and J by 7 bases, with 15 bases between them. Germline V gene sequence: CDR1 SGHDT, CDR2 YYEEEE. The CDR3 has 13 amino acids. CDR3 bases: TGTGCCAGCAGTCCTCGACAGCCAGGGACCCAGTACTTC. It is translated as CASSPRQPGTQYF.

CDR3 residues: CASRNWRSRYTF. CDR3 nucleotide sequence: TGTGCCAGCAGAAATTGGCGGAGCCGCTACACCTTC. This chain joins TRBV7-6 and TRBJ1-2; D unresolved. Germline values: CDR1 SGHVS, CDR2 FNYEAQ. The CDR3 spans 12 residues. V was trimmed by 6 bases and J by 9 bases, leaving 14 bases between them.

The chain has TRBV5-6 and TRBJ1-1; D is uncertain. The CDR3 extends over 14 amino acids. Trimming removed 0 bases from V and 5 bases from J, with 11 bases in between. The germline V gene encodes CDR1 SGHDT and CDR2 YYEEEE. DNA of the CDR3: TGTGCCAGCAGCTTGGTCGGTTATCTAACTGAAGCTTTCTTT. Encoded protein: CASSLVGYLTEAFF.

This chain links TRBV15 with TRBJ1-1; 9 bases map to TRBD1. Germline CDR1 is LNHNV and CDR2 is YYDKDF (reference sequence). Germline trimming cut 3 bases from V and 2 bases from J; bases unmatched to any gene: 1. The CDR3 consists of 14 residues. This chain's CDR3 is CATSRTGGNTEAFF. The CDR3 DNA reads TGTGCCACCAGCAGGACAGGGGGAAACACTGAAGCTTTCTTT.

V gene TRBV6-1 combines with J gene TRBJ1-2, with 8 bases matching TRBD1. V trimming: 2 bases; J trimming: 4 bases; junction bases outside the gene matches: 18. Germline values: CDR1 MNHNS, CDR2 SASEGT. This CDR3 is 19 amino acids long. The DNA of the CDR3 is TGTGCCAGCAGTGAATTCCTGGACAGGGCTTCGACCTACTCCTATGGCTACACCTTC. Translation: CASSEFLDRASTYSYGYTF.

The chain joins TRBV15 to TRBJ1-1, with a weak D call TRBD1 (6 bases). The CDR3 length is 15 residues. The V gene's germline CDR1 is LNHNV and CDR2 YYDKDF (reference sequence). The V end was cut by 2 bases, the J end by 5 bases, with 15 bases between. The CDR3 coding sequence is TGTGCCACCAGCAGACCTAACCCAGGGGAAACTGAAGCTTTCTTT. Its protein is CATSRPNPGETEAFF. Drawing the rest from reference TRBV15 and TRBJ1-1, the complete variable domain is DAMVIQNPRYQVTQFGKPVTLSCSQTLNHNVMYWYQQKSSQAPKLLFHYYDKDFNNEADTPDNFQSRRPNTSFCFLDIRSPGLGDTAMYLCATSRPNPGETEAFFGQGTRLTVV.

The rearrangement uses TRBV10-3 and TRBJ2-3; a possible D gene is TRBD1 (6 bases). Trimming pared 3 bases from V and 5 bases from J, leaving 9 bases between. The CDR3 totals 13 residues. Germline V gene lookup returns CDR1 ENHRY and CDR2 SYGVKD. CDR3 DNA sequence: TGTGCCATCAGTGAAGGGGGTAGAGATACGCAGTATTTT. Translation gives CAISEGGRDTQYF.

This clone was observed once. V is TRBV6-6 and J is TRBJ2-3, with D uncertain. Germline CDR1 MNHNY, CDR2 SVGAGI (reference sequence). Deletions cut 5 bases from V and 2 bases from J, with 11 bases between. This CDR3 contains 14 residues. In nucleotides, the CDR3 is TGTGCCAGCAGTACCGGGTCAAACACAGATACGCAGTATTTT. Translating gives CASSTGSNTDTQYF.

V and J are TRBV7-2 and TRBJ2-1, with TRBD2 identical over 8 bases. Per germline, CDR1 SGHTA and CDR2 FQGNSA. With 1 base clipped from V and 14 bases from J, the junction kept 10 bases outside the gene matches. The CDR3 contains 14 residues. The CDR3 region has the DNA TGTGCCAGCAGCTTAGGGGTTAGCGGGATGTTAGAGTTCTTC. This encodes CASSLGVSGMLEFF.

The CDR3 sequence is CSAGRANVLTF. CDR3 nucleotides: TGCAGTGCCGGGAGGGCCAACGTCCTGACTTTC. J is TRBJ2-6 and V is TRBV20-1; possible D gene TRBD2, 5 bases. This CDR3 has 11 amino acids. Per the germline V gene, CDR1 is DFQATT and CDR2 is SNEGSKA (reference sequence). The V and J ends lost 6 bases and 5 bases respectively, with 5 bases between them.

The chain joins TRBV12-3 or TRBV12-4 to TRBJ2-2; a possible D gene is TRBD2 (5 bases). This CDR3 is built from 13 residues. The V gene lost 3 bases and the J gene lost 5 bases, with 7 bases spanning the gap. CDR3 in amino acids: CASSLRRTGELFF. The CDR3 DNA reads as TGTGCCAGCAGTTTGAGGAGGACCGGGGAGCTGTTTTTT.

The chain employs TRBV6-4 and TRBJ1-6; D remains ambiguous. The ends were cut back, 2 bases at V and 4 bases at J, with 6 bases in the middle. Per germline, CDR1 MRHNA and CDR2 SNTAGT. The CDR3 spans 14 residues. For the CDR3, the DNA is TGTGCCAGCAGTGACGGCGGATATAATTCACCCCTCCACTTT. This gives the protein CASSDGGYNSPLHF.